This entry is about one TCR beta chain. The entry originates in a study of blood T cell repertoires in COVID-19. Study background: The United States, Italy and Spain were the sources of the acute and convalescent COVID-19 samples.

The protocol was immunoSEQ multiplex PCR, while the TCRdb copy is restricted to in-frame clones and leaves out a portion. The sample has roughly 290,000 clones; about 86% are singletons. The CDR3 consists of 14 residues. The trim removed 6 bases at V and 5 bases at J, leaving 9 bases unmatched. Germline CDR1 is MNHEY and CDR2 is SVGAGI. This chain links TRBV6-5 with TRBJ1-2; 7 positions match TRBD1. The material sequenced was peripheral blood. The sequence came from a woman aged 25 to 39 who had recovered from COVID-19. The CDR3 reads CASRPPGGPYGYTF. In DNA form, the CDR3 reads TGTGCCAGCAGACCCCCAGGGGGACCGTATGGCTACACCTTC.